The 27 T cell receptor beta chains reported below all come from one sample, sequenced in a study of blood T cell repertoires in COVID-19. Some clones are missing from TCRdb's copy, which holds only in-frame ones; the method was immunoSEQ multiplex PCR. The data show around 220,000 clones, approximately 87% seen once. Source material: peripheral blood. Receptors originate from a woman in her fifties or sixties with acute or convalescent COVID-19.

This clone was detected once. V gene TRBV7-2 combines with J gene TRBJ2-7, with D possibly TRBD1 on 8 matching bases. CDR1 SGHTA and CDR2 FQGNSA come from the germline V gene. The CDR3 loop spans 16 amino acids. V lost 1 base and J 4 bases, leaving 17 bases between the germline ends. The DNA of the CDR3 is TGTGCCAGCAGCTTAGGTGGGGGGGACAGGTCATACGAGCAGTACTTC. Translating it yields CASSLGGGDRSYEQYF. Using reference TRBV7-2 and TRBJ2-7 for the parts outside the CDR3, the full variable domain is GAGVSQSPSNKVTEKGKDVELRCDPISGHTALYWYRQSLGQGLEFLIYFQGNSAPDKSGLPSDRFSAERTGGSVSTLTIQRTQQEDSAVYLCASSLGGGDRSYEQYFGPGTRLTVT.

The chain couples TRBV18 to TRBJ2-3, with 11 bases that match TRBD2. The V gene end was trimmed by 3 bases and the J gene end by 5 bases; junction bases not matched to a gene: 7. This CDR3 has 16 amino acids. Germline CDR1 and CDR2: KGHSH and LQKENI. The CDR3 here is CASSPPSLAGGDTQYF. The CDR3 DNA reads TGTGCCAGCTCACCCCCTTCCCTAGCGGGGGGAGATACGCAGTATTTT.

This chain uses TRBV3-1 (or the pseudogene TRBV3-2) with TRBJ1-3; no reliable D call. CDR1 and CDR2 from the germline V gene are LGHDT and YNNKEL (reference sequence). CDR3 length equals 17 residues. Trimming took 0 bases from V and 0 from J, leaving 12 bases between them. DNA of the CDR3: TGTGCCAGCAGCCAAGATGGACTGTCGAGCTCTGGAAACACCATATATTTT. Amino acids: CASSQDGLSSSGNTIYF.

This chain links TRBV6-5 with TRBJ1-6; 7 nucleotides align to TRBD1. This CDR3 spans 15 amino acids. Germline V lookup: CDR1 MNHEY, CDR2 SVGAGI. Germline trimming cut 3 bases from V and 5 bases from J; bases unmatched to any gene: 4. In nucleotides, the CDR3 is TGTGCCAGCAGTTATCAGGGGGATAATAATTCACCCCTCCACTTT. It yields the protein CASSYQGDNNSPLHF.

For the CDR3, the DNA is TGCGCCAGCAGCCTCGGGGGTACAGACTATGGCTACACCTTC. Translating gives CASSLGGTDYGYTF. The chain joins TRBV5-1 to TRBJ1-2, with D possibly matching TRBD1 (5 bases). The CDR3 runs to 14 residues. Germline loops: CDR1 SGHRS, CDR2 YFSETQ. With 4 bases removed from V and 3 bases from J, the gap between germline ends came to 13 bases. The full variable domain, its missing parts supplied by reference TRBV5-1 and TRBJ1-2, is KAGVTQTPRYLIKTRGQQVTLSCSPISGHRSVSWYQQTPGQGLQFLFEYFSETQRNKGNFPGRFSGRQFSNSRSEMNVSTLELGDSALYLCASSLGGTDYGYTFGSGTRLTVV.

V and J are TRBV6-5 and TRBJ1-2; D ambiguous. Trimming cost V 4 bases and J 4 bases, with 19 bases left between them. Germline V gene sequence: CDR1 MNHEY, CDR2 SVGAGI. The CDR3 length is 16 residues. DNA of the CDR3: TGTGCCAGCAGTTCCTCTCCAGCAGGTCTAACCTATGGCTACACCTTC. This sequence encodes CASSSSPAGLTYGYTF.

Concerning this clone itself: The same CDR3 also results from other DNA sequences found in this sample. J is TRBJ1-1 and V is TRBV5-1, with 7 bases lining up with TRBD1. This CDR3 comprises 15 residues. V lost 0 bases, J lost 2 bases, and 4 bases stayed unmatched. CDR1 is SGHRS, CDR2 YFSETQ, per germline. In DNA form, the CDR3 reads TGCGCCAGCAGCTTGGAGGGGGCAAGAAACACTGAAGCTTTCTTT. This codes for CASSLEGARNTEAFF.

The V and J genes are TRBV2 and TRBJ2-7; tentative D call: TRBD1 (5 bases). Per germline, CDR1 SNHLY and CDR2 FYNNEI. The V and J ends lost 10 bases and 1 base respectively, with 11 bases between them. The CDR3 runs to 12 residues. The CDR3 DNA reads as TGTGCCACTACAGGAGAGTCCTACGAGCAGTACTTC. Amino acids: CATTGESYEQYF.

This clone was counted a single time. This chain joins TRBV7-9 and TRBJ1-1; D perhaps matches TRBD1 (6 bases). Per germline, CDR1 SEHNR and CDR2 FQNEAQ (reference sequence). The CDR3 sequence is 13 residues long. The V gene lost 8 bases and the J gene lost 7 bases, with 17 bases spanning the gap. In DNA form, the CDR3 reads TGTGCCAGCCTGGAAGGGGGGGTAGGTGAAGCTTTCTTT. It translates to CASLEGGVGEAFF.

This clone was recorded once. The CDR3 is CASTRTGDQPQHF. The CDR3 DNA sequence: TGTGCCAGCACCAGGACAGGGGATCAGCCCCAGCATTTT. The J gene is TRBJ1-5, the V gene TRBV6-5, with TRBD1 identical over 9 bases. With 7 bases clipped from V and 5 bases from J, the junction kept 3 bases outside the gene matches. The germline CDR1 and CDR2 sequences are MNHEY and SVGAGI. The CDR3 is 13 amino acids.

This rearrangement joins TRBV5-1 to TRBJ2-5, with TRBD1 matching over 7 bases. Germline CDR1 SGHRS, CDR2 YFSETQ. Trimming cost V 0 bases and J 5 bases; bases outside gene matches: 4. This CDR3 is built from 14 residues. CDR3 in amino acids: CASSLGQGEETQYF. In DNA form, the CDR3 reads TGCGCCAGCAGCTTGGGACAGGGAGAGGAGACCCAGTACTTC.

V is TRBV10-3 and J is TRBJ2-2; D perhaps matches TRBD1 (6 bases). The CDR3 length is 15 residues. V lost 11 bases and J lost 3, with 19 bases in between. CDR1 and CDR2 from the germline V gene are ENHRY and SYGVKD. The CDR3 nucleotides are TGTGCCGCTTCGGGACAATCAGGGGACACCGGGGAGCTGTTTTTT. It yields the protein CAASGQSGDTGELFF.

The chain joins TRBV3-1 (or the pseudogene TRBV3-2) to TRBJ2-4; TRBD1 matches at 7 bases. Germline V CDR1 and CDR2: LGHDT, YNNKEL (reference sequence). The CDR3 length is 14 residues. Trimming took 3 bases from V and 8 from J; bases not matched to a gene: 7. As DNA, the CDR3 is TGTGCCAGCAGCCAGTTGGGGCAGGGGGACATTCAGTACTTC. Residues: CASSQLGQGDIQYF.

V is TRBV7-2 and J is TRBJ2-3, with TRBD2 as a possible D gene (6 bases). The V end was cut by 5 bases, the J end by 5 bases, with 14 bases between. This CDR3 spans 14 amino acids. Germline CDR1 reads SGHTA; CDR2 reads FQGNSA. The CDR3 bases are TGTGCCAGCAGCCGGGCGGGGCAAGAAGATACGCAGTATTTT. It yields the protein CASSRAGQEDTQYF.

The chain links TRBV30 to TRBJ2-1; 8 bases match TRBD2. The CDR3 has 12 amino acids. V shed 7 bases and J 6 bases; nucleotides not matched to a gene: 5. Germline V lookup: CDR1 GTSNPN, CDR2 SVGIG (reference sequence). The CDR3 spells CALERGGNEQFF. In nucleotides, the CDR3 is TGTGCCTTAGAACGGGGGGGCAATGAGCAGTTCTTC.

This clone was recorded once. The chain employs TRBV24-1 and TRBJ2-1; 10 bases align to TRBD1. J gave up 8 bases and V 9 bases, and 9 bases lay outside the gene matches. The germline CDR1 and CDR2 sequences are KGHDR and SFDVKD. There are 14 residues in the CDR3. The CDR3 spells CATAGTGVWHEQFF. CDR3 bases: TGTGCCACCGCAGGGACAGGGGTTTGGCATGAGCAGTTCTTC.

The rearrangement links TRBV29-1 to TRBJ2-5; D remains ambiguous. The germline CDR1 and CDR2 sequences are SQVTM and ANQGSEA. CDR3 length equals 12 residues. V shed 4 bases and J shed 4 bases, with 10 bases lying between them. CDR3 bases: TGCAGCGTTGTTCGCCCAGGAGAGACCCAGTACTTC. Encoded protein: CSVVRPGETQYF.

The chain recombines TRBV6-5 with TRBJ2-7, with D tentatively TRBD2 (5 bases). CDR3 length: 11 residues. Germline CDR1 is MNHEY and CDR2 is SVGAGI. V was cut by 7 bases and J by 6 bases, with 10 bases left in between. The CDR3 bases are TGTGCCAGCACCCAAGGAGGCGAGCAGTACTTC. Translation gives CASTQGGEQYF.

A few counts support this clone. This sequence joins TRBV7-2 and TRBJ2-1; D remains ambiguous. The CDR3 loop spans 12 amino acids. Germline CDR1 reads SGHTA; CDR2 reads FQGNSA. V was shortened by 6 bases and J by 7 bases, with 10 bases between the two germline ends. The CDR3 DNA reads TGTGCCAGCAGTACCTACGGGAATGAGCAGTTCTTC. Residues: CASSTYGNEQFF. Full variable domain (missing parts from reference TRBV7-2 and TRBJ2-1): GAGVSQSPSNKVTEKGKDVELRCDPISGHTALYWYRQSLGQGLEFLIYFQGNSAPDKSGLPSDRFSAERTGGSVSTLTIQRTQQEDSAVYLCASSTYGNEQFFGPGTRLTVL.

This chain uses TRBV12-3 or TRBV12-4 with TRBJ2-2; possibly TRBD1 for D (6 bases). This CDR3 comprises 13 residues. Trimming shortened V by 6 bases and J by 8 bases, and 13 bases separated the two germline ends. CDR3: CASSSRGSGELFF. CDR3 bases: TGTGCCAGCAGCTCTAGGGGGTCGGGGGAGCTGTTTTTT.

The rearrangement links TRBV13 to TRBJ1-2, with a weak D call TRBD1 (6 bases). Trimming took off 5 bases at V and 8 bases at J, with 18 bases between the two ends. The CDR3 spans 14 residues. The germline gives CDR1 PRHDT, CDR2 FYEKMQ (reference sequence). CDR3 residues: CASSIRTVGLGYTF. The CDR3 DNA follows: TGTGCCAGCAGCATCCGGACAGTTGGCCTAGGCTACACCTTC.

CDR3 DNA: TGTGCCAGCAGCCCTGACAGATATGGCTACACCTTC. Its translation is CASSPDRYGYTF. This chain connects TRBV5-5 to TRBJ1-2, with D maybe TRBD1 (5 bases). The germline gives CDR1 SGHKS, CDR2 YYEKEE (reference sequence). Trimming cost V 4 bases and J 5 bases, with 9 bases left between them. The CDR3 is 12 amino acids.

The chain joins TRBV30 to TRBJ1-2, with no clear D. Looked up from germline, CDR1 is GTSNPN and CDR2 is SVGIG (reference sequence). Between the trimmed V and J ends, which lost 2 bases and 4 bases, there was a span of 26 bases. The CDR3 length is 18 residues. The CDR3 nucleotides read TGTGCCTGGAGTCAAGTAGGGTTGGGAGGTAGTGATATCTATGGCTACACCTTC. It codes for CAWSQVGLGGSDIYGYTF.

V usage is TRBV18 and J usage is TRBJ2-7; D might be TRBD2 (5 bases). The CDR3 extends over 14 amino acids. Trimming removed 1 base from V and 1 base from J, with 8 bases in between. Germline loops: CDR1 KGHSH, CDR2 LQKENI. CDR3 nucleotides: TGTGCCAGCTCACCACTAGCGAGTTCCTACGAGCAGTACTTC. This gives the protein CASSPLASSYEQYF.

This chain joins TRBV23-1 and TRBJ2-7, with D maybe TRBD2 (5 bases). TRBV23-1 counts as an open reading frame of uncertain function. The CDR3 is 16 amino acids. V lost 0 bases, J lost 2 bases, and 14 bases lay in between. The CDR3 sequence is CASSQSSGEVAYEQYF. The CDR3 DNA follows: TGCGCCAGCAGTCAATCGTCCGGGGAAGTGGCCTACGAGCAGTACTTC.

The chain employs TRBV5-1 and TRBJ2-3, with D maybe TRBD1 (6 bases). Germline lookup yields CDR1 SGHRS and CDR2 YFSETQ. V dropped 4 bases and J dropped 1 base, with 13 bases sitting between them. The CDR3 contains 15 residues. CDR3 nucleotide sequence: TGCGCCAGCAGCCCAACAGGGTGGGGCACAGATACGCAGTATTTT. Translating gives CASSPTGWGTDTQYF.

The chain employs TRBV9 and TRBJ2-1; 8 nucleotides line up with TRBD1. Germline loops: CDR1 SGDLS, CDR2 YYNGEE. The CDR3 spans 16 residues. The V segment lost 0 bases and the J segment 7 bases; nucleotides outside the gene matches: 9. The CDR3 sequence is CASSVASRGLRNEQFF. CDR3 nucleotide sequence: TGTGCCAGCAGCGTAGCGAGCAGGGGGCTCCGGAATGAGCAGTTCTTC.